These 2 T cell receptor beta chains share one sample of origin, sequenced in a study of cytomegalovirus exposure and HLA in healthy donors. The study ran its PCR with 60 Vbeta and 13 Jbeta primers. The protocol was immunoSEQ multiplex PCR, while the TCRdb copy is restricted to in-frame clones and leaves out a portion. The table includes 250,000 or so clones, about 80% detected once. Sample: PBMCs. These receptors were collected from a woman in her sixties in good health and CMV-seropositive.

On this clone itself: At one boundary the junction diverges from the germline segment, which might be a read error. The rearrangement uses TRBV7-9 and TRBJ1-5, with D possibly being TRBD1 (5 bases). The CDR3 has 14 residues. The germline CDR1 and CDR2 sequences are SEHNR and FQNEAQ (reference sequence). CDR3 region: CSSSLSGSGQPQHF. CDR3 DNA: TGTTCCAGCAGCTTATCAGGGTCGGGTCAGCCCCAGCATTTT.

Comments on this clone: One end of the junction is discordant with germline, which a read error may explain. This sample includes further DNA sequences coding for the same CDR3. The gene calls are TRBV28 and TRBJ2-5, with D hard to call. CDR1 MDHEN and CDR2 SYDVKM come from the germline V gene. There are 10 residues in the CDR3. The CDR3 nucleotides are TGTGCCACCAAAGAGGAGACTCAGTACTTC. Translated, it gives CATKEETQYF.